This T cell receptor beta chain emerged from a study of cytomegalovirus exposure and HLA in healthy donors. The PCR contained 60 Vbeta and 13 Jbeta primers. Method: immunoSEQ multiplex PCR; TCRdb's copy keeps in-frame clones and lacks some. The table has around 110,000 clones, around 64% seen once. CDR1 and CDR2 (germline): ENHRY, SYGVKD. Unmatched junction bases numbered 10, after V lost 8 bases and J lost 3 bases. The CDR3 length is 16 residues. Study-wide results and limits: CMV antigen specificity was confirmed in vitro for a few CMV-associated chains.

In the case of this clone: Its antigen is still unknown.

The chain employs TRBV10-3 and TRBJ2-1; 10 nucleotides agree with TRBD1. The sequenced sample was PBMCs. The sequence was obtained from a man between 25 and 39 years old in good health and CMV-seropositive. The CDR3 region has the DNA TGTGCCATCGTATCTTCCGGGACAGGGGTCTACAATGAGCAGTTCTTC. It yields the protein CAIVSSGTGVYNEQFF.